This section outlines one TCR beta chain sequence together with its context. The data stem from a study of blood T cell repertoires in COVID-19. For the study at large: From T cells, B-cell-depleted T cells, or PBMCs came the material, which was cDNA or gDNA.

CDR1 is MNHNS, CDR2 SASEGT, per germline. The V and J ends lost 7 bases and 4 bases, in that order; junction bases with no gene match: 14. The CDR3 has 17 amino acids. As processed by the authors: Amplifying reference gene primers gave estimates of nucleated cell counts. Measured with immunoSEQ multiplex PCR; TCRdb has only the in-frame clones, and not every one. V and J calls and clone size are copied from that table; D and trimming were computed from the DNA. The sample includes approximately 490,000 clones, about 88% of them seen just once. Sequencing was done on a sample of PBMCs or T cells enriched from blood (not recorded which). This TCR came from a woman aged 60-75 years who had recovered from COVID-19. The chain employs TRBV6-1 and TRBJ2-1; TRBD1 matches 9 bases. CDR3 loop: CASIDRGSPYLYNEQFF. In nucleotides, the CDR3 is TGTGCCAGCATTGACAGGGGGTCCCCTTATTTATACAATGAGCAGTTCTTC.